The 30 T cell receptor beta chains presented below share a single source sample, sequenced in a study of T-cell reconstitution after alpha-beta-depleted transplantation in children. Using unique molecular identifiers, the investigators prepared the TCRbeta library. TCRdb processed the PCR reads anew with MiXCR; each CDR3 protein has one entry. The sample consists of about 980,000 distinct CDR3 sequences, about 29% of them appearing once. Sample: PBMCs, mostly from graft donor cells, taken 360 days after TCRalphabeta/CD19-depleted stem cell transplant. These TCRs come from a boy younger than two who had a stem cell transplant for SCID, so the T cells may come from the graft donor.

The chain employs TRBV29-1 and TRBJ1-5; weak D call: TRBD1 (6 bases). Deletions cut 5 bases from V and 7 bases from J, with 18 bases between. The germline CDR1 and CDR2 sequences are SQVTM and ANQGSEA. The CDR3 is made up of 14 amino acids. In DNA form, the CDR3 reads TGCAGCGTTCTAGAGGACAGCCCCTTACAGCCCCAGCATTTT. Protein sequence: CSVLEDSPLQPQHF. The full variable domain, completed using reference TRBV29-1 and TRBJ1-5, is SAVISQKPSRDICQRGTSLTIQCQVDSQVTMMFWYRQQPGQSLTLIATANQGSEATYESGFVIDKFPISRPNLTFSTLTVSNMSPEDSSIYLCSVLEDSPLQPQHFGDGTRLSIL.

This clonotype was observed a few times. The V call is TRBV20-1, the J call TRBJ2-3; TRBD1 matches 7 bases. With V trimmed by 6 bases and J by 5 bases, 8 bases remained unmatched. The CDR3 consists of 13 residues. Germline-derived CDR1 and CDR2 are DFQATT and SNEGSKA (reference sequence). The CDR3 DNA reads TGCAGTGCCCCAGGGGACAGCCGAGATACGCAGTATTTT. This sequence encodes CSAPGDSRDTQYF.

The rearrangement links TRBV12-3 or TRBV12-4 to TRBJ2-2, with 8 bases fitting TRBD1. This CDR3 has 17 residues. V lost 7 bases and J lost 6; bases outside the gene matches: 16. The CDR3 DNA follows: TGTGCCAGCATCACCTCAGGGGGCTTGGGATCTTCCGGGGAGCTGTTTTTT. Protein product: CASITSGGLGSSGELFF.

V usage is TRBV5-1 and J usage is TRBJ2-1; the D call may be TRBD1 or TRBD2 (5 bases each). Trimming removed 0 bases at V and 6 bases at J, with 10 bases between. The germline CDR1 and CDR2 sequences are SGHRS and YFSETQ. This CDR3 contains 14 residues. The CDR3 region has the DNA TGCGCCAGCAGCTTGGGGGGGAACGGCAATGAGCAGTTCTTC. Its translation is CASSLGGNGNEQFF.

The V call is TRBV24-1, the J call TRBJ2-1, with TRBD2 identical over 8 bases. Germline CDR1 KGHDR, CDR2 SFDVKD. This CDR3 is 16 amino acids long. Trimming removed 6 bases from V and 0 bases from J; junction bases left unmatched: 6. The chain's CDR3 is CATSSRGGLSYNEQFF. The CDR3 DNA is TGTGCCACCAGTTCTCGGGGGGGACTCTCCTACAATGAGCAGTTCTTC.

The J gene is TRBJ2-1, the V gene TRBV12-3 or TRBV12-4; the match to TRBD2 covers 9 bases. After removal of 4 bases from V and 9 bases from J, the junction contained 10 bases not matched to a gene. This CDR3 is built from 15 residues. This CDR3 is CASSSQAGGLSEQFF. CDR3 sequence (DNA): TGTGCCAGCAGTTCTCAGGCGGGGGGGTTGAGTGAGCAGTTCTTC.

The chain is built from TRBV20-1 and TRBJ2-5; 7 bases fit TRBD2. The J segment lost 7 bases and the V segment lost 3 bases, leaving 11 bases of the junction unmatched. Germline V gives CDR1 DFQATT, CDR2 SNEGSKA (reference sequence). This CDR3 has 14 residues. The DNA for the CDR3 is TGCAGTGCTAGCCCGGAGTTTGGGGGGGGGACCCAGTACTTC. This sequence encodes CSASPEFGGGTQYF.

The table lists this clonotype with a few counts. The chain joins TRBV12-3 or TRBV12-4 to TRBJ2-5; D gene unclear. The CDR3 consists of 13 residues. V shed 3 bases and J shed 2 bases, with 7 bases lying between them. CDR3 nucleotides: TGTGCCAGCAGTTTCCCTACACAAGAGACCCAGTACTTC. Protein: CASSFPTQETQYF.

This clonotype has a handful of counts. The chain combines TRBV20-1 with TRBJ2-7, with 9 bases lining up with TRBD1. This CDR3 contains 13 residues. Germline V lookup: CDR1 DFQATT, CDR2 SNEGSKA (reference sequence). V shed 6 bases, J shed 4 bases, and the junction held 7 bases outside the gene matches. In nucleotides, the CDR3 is TGCAGTGCCCTCCCCGGGACAGGGTACGAGCAGTACTTC. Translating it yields CSALPGTGYEQYF.

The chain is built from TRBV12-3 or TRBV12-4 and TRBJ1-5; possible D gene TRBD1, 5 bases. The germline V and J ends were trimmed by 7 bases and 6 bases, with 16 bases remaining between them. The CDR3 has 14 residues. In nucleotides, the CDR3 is TGTGCCAGCACCCTGAGGGGTTCGGGTCAGCCCCAGCATTTT. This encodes CASTLRGSGQPQHF.

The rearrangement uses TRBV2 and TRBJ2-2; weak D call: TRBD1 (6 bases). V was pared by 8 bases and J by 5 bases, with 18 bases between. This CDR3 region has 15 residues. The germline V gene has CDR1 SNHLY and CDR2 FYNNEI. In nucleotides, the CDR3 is TGTGCCAGCCTACCAGGGGACCGGGGAACCGGGGAGCTGTTTTTT. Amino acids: CASLPGDRGTGELFF.

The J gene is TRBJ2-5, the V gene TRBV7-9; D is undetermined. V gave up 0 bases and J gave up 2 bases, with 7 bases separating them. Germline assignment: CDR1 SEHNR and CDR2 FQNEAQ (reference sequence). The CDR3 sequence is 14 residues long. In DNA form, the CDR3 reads TGTGCCAGCAGCTTAGCGCAAGCTCAAGAGACCCAGTACTTC. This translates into CASSLAQAQETQYF. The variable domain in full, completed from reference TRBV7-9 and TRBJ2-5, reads DTGVSQNPRHKITKRGQNVTFRCDPISEHNRLYWYRQTLGQGPEFLTYFQNEAQLEKSRLLSDRFSAERPKGSFSTLEIQRTEQGDSAMYLCASSLAQAQETQYFGPGTRLLVL.

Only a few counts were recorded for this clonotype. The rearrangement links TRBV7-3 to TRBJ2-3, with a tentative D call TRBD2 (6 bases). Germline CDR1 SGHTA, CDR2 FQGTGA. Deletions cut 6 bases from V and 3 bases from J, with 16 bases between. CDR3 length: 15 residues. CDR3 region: CASSDTGGLTDTQYF. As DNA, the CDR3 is TGTGCCAGCAGTGATACCGGAGGGTTAACAGATACGCAGTATTTT.

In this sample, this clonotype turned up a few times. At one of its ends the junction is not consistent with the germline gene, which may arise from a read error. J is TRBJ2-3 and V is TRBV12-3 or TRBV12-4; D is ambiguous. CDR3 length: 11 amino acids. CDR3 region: CASIQRDPWDF. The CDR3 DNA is TGTGCCAGCATACAACGAGACCCATGGGATTTT.

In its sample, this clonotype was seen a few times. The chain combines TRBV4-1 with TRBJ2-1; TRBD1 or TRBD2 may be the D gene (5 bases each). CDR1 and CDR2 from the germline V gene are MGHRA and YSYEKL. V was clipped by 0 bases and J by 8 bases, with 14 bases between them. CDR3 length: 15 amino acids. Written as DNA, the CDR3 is TGCGCCAGCAGCCAAGAAGGCAGGGTCGGGGATGAGCAGTTCTTC. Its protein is CASSQEGRVGDEQFF.

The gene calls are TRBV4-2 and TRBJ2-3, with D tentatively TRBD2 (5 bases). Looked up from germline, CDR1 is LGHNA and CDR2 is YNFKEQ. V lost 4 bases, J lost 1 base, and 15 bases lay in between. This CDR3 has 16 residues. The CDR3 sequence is CASSPETSIRTDTQYF. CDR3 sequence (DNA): TGTGCCAGCAGCCCCGAAACTAGTATCCGCACAGATACGCAGTATTTT.

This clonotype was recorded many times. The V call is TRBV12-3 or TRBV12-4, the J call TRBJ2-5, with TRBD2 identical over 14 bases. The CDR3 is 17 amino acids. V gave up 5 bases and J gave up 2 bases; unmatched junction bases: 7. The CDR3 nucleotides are TGTGCCAGCAGTCCGCGGACTAGCGGGGGGAGGCAAGAGACCCAGTACTTC. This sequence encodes CASSPRTSGGRQETQYF.

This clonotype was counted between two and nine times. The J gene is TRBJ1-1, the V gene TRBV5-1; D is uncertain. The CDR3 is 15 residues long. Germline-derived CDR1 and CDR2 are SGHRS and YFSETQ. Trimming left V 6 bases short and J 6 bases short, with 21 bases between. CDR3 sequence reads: CASTIRPEMVAEAFF. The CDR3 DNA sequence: TGCGCCAGCACCATTCGACCGGAAATGGTGGCTGAAGCTTTCTTT.

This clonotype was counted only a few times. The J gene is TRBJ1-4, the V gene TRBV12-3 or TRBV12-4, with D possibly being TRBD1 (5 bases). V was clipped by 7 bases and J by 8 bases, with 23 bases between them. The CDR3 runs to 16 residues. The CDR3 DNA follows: TGTGCCAGCACCCTCCGAGGCGGGGCAGGCCCCGAAAAACTGTTTTTT. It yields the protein CASTLRGGAGPEKLFF.

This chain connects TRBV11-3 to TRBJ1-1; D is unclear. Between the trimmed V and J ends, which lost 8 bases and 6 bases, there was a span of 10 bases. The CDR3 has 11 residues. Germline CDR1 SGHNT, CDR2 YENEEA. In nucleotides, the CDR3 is TGTGCCAGCCTTGGATGGGCTGAAGCTTTCTTT. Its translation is CASLGWAEAFF.

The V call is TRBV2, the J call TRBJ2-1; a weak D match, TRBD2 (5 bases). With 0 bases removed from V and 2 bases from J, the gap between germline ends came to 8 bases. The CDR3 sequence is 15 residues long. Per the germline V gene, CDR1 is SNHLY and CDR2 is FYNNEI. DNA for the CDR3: TGTGCCAGCAGTGAAGCCTTCGGGGCCTACAATGAGCAGTTCTTC. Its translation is CASSEAFGAYNEQFF.

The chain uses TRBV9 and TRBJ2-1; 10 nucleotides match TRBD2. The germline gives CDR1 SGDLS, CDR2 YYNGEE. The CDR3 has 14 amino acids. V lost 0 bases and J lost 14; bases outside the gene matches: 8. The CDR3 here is CASSVVERGGHKFF. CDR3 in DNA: TGTGCCAGCAGCGTAGTGGAGCGGGGGGGCCATAAGTTCTTC.

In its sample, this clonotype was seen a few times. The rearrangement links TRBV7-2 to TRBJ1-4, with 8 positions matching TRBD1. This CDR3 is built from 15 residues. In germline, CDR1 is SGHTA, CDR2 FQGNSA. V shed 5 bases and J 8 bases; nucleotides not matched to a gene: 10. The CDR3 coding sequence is TGTGCCAGCAGCGCATCCGGGACAGGAAGCGAAAAACTGTTTTTT. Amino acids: CASSASGTGSEKLFF.

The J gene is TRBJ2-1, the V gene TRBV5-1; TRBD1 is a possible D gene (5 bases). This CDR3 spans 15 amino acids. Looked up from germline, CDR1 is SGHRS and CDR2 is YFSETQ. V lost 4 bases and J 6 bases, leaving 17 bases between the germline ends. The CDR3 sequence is CASSAMGQVVNEQFF. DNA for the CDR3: TGCGCCAGCAGCGCCATGGGGCAGGTAGTCAATGAGCAGTTCTTC.

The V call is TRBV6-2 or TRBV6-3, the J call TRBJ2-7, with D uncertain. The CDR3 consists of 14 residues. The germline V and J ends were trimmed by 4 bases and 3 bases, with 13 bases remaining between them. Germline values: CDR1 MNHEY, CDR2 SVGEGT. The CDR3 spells CASSFLRTGYEQYF. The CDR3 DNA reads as TGTGCCAGCAGTTTCCTCCGGACGGGCTACGAGCAGTACTTC.

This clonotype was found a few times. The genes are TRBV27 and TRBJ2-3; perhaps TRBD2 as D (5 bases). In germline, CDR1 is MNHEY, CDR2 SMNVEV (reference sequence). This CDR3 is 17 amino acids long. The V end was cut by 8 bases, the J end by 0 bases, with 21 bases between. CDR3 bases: TGTGCCAGCTGCCAAAAGGCCGGGCGGACTAGCACAGATACGCAGTATTTT. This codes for CASCQKAGRTSTDTQYF.

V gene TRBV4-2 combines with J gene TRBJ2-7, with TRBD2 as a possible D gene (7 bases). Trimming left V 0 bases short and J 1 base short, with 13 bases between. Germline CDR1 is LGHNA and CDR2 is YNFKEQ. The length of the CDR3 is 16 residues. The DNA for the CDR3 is TGTGCCAGCAGCCAAGATGGGGGGGCGAGGTCCTACGAGCAGTACTTC. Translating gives CASSQDGGARSYEQYF.

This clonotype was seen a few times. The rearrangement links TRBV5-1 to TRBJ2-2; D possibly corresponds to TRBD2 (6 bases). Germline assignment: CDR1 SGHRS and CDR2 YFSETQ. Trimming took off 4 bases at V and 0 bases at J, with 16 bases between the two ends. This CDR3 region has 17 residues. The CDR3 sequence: CASSITRRGTNTGELFF. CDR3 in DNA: TGCGCCAGCAGCATCACCCGACGGGGGACGAACACCGGGGAGCTGTTTTTT.

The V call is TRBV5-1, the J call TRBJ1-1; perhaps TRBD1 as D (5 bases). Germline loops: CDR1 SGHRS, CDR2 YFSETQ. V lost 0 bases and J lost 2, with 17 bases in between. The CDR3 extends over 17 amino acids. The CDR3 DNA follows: TGCGCCAGCAGCTTGGGGGCCGGGGGGTCTGGAAACACTGAAGCTTTCTTT. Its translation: CASSLGAGGSGNTEAFF.

DNA of the CDR3: TGCAGTGCTACCAGGCCCCGCTCTGGAAACACCATATATTTT. This codes for CSATRPRSGNTIYF. V and J are TRBV20-1 and TRBJ1-3; D gene ambiguous. CDR3 length: 14 residues. Germline V gives CDR1 DFQATT, CDR2 SNEGSKA (reference sequence). Trimming took 4 bases from V and 0 from J, leaving 10 bases between them.